This T cell receptor (beta chain) was identified during a study of CD8+ T cells in alopecia areata listed by TCRdb under 2018. Some background on the complete study: Skin from C3H/HeJ donors with spontaneous alopecia (roughly 6-13 months old) was grafted onto female C3H/HeJ recipients aged about 6-10 weeks. RNA came from the PAXgene miRNA kit for fixed scalp, the miRNeasy kit for PBMCs, and the RNeasy kit for mouse skin. immunoSEQ multiplex PCR using 35 Vbeta forward primers and 13 Jbeta reverse primers was used to amplify TCRbeta CDR3 regions. On the human side, TCRbeta sequencing was run on scalp tissue and on sorted CD4+ and CD8+ peripheral blood T cells from healthy controls and from alopecia areata patients with either patchy or totalis/universalis disease. To study T cell clonal expansion in alopecia areata, the researchers applied high-throughput TCRbeta sequencing to both the C3H/HeJ mouse model and human patients. Scalp clonality was compared among normal scalp (n=4), patchy alopecia areata scalp (n=8), and alopecia totalis/universalis scalp (n=8). What the research found in general, with its limitations: Compared with normal scalp, lesional scalp, particularly in alopecia totalis/universalis, had higher clonality and more expanded CD8+ clones, which suggests antigenic drive. Unlike mouse skin, where gammadelta T cells dominate, normal human skin contains resident alphabeta T cells that get sequenced too, which complicates analysis of the scalp TCR repertoire. Shared TCR sequences between patients were less evident than in mice, which may be partly attributable to HLA diversity in the patient population.

Cells from pooled mouse cutaneous lymph nodes were stained for CD4, CD8alpha, NKG2D, NKG2ACE and other markers and then sorted on a BD Influx. The method was the immunoSEQ multiplex PCR assay. To provide template for TCR sequencing, every sample had RNA extracted and reverse transcribed into cDNA. SuperScript III was used for first-strand cDNA synthesis, primed with a 2:1 mix of oligo-dT and random hexamers. A synthetic immune receptor repertoire was used to measure amplification bias, and any remaining bias was corrected computationally. Sequencing of the libraries was done on Illumina HiSeq using 60 bp reads that spanned the CDR3 and were read from J toward V. The original pipeline was this. Raw reads were preprocessed to remove errors, and CDR3 was defined according to IMGT conventions as the region from the conserved cysteine to phenylalanine. Clonality was calculated as 1 minus Shannon entropy normalized by log2 of the number of productive unique TCRs. Scalp TCRbeta sequences were cross-referenced with sorted blood CD4 and CD8 repertoires so that the CD4 or CD8 identity of scalp clones could be inferred. TCRdb re-hosts the immuneACCESS table, in-frame sequences only. Its copies lack some clones; in the studies checked, an unresolved V gene accounts for under half of them, and the cause for the rest is not known. From that table come the V and J calls and clone size; the DNA was used to work out D and trimming. The table puts 290,000 or so clones in this sample, none counted just once. The top ten hold about 1.1% of the sample.

The germline V gene encodes CDR1 NNHDY and CDR2 SYVADS. The CDR3 sequence holds 13 residues, the cysteine and phenylalanine included. Sequencing covers 30 bases of the CDR3, shown here with the frame starting at base 1. V gives up 2 bases and J gives up 7 bases, and the segment between their germline ends measures 7 bases. Points on this clone: Its antigen target is currently unknown. Gene names and germline sequences refer to the mouse in this case. Read coverage stops 3 residues before the CDR3 terminus; the germline J gene supplies the remainder.

This receptor was taken from a C3H/HeJ mouse with alopecia areata. These mice carry the MHC haplotype H2-k. The source material was CD4+ T cells sorted from a lymph node. In this chain, TRBV13-3 is recombined with TRBJ1-6; the D segment cannot be called with confidence. TRBJ1-6 is an ORF; its function is uncertain. CDR3 DNA, as far as it was read: TGTGCCAGCAGTGACGACAAGAATTCGCCC. The resulting protein is CASSDDKNSP. The entire CDR3 protein is CASSDDKNSPLYF.